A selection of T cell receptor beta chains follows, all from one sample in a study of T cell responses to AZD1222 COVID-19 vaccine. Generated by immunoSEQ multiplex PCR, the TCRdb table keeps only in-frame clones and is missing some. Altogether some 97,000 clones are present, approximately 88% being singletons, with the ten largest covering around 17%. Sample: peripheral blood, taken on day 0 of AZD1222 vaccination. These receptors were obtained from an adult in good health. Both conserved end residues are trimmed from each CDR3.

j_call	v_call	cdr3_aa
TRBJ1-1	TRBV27	ASSKQGGNTEAF
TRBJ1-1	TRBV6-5	ASSYSGPPRDTEAF
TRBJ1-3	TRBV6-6	ASSKGGLPGNTIY
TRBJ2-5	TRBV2	ASNLQGNQETQY
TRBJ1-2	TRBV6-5	ASSSMRTGNYGYT
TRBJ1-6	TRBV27	ASSLSAGWAYNSPLH
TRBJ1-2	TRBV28	ASREQGGNYGYT
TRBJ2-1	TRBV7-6	ASSLGRYNEQF
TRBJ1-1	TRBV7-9	ASSYTGGIGTEAF
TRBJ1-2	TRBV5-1	ASSLDGYGYT
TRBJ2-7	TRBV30	AWSEGPRKQY
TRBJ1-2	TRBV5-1	ASSSSAAVYT
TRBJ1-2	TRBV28	ASSLDLDDGYT